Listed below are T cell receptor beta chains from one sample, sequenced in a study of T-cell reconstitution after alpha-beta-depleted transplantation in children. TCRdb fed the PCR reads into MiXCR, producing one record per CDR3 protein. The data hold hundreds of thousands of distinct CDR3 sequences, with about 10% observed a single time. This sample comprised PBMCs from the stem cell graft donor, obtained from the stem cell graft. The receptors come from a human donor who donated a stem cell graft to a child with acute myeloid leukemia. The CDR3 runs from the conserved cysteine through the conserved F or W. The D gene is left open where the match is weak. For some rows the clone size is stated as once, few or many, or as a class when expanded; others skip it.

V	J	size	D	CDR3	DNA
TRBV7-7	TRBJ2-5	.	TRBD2	CASSRLAGGTFQETQYF	TGTGCTAGCAGCCGACTAGCGGGAGGGACGTTCCAAGAGACCCAGTACTTC
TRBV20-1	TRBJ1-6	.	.	CSARGTLEGSPLHF	TGCAGTGCTAGAGGGACCCTGGAGGGTTCACCCCTCCACTTT
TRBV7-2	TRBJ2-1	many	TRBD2	CASSPAGSLAGYNEQFF	TGTGCCAGCAGCCCCGCAGGGTCCCTAGCGGGGTACAATGAGCAGTTCTTC
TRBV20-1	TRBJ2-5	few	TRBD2	CSARSGGETQYF	TGCAGTGCTAGGTCGGGAGGAGAGACCCAGTACTTC
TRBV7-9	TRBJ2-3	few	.	CASSPPGNTDTQYF	TGTGCCAGCAGCCCCCCGGGCAACACAGATACGCAGTATTTT
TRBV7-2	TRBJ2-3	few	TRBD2	CASSRRAGAGTDTQYF	TGTGCCAGCAGTCGAAGAGCGGGGGCGGGGACAGATACGCAGTATTTT
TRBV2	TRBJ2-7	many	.	CASGPPLSYEQYF	TGTGCCAGCGGGCCTCCGTTATCCTACGAGCAGTACTTC
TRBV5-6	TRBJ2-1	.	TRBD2	CASILTGGRRNEQFF	TGTGCCAGCATCCTTACGGGGGGTAGGAGGAATGAGCAGTTCTTC
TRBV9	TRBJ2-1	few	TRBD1	CASSGVSNRDRGGSEQFF	TGTGCCAGCAGCGGAGTTTCAAACCGGGACAGGGGAGGTAGTGAGCAGTTCTTC
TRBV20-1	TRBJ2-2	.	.	CSARDRFRGSNTGELFF	TGCAGTGCTAGAGATAGATTCAGGGGTTCGAACACCGGGGAGCTGTTTTTT
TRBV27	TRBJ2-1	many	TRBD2	CASSLQGLAGESEQFF	TGTGCCAGCAGTTTACAGGGACTAGCGGGAGAGAGTGAGCAGTTCTTC
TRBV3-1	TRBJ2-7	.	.	CASSQRPDLWGEQYF	TGTGCCAGCAGCCAACGTCCGGACTTATGGGGGGAGCAGTACTTC
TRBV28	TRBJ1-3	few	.	CASSLSPFGAYSGNTIYF	TGTGCCAGCAGTTTGTCCCCATTCGGGGCCTACTCTGGAAACACCATATATTTT
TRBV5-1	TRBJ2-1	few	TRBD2	CASSLGTSGSVSDNEQFF	TGCGCCAGCAGCTTGGGGACTAGCGGGAGTGTATCGGACAATGAGCAGTTCTTC
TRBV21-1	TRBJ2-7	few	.	CASSKGKARFFPSSYEQYF	TGTGCCAGCAGCAAAGGAAAAGCGCGATTTTTCCCCAGCTCCTACGAGCAGTACTTC
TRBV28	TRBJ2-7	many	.	CASTRFPYEQYF	TGTGCCAGCACTCGTTTTCCCTACGAGCAGTACTTC
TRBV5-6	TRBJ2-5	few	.	CASSPLGTLETQYF	TGTGCCAGCAGCCCCCTCGGGACACTAGAGACCCAGTACTTC
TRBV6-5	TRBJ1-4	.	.	CASSYGPTDYAEKLFF	TGTGCCAGCAGTTACGGGCCGACCGATTATGCCGAAAAACTGTTTTTT
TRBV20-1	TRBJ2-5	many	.	CSARDRLIQETQYF	TGCAGTGCTAGAGATAGGCTAATACAAGAGACCCAGTACTTC
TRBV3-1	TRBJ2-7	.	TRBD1	CASSPWTGGPNEQYF	TGTGCCAGCAGCCCCTGGACAGGGGGCCCAAACGAGCAGTACTTC
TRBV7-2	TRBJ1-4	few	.	CASSLTRGDEKLFF	TGTGCCAGCAGCTTAACCAGGGGAGATGAAAAACTGTTTTTT
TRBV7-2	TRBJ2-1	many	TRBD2	CASSPKILAGGQFSRNEQFF	TGTGCCAGCAGCCCCAAGATCTTAGCGGGAGGGCAATTCTCGCGCAATGAGCAGTTCTTC
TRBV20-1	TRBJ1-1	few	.	CSAQKVGTEAFF	TGCAGTGCTCAGAAGGTTGGCACTGAAGCTTTCTTT
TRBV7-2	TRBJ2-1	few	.	CASSLRGTSSYNEQFF	TGTGCCAGCAGCTTACGCGGTACAAGCTCCTACAATGAGCAGTTCTTC
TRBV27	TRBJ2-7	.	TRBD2	CASSFTTSGSSAYEQYF	TGTGCCAGCAGTTTTACCACTAGCGGGAGTTCAGCCTACGAGCAGTACTTC
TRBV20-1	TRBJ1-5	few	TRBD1	CSARKPGQGKVGNQPQHF	TGCAGTGCTAGAAAGCCGGGACAGGGTAAGGTGGGCAATCAGCCCCAGCATTTT
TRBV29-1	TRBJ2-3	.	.	CSASPTDTQYF	TGCAGCGCGTCCCCTACAGATACGCAGTATTTT
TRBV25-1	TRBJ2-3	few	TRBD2	CASSFREATDTQYF	TGTGCCAGCAGTTTCCGGGAGGCCACAGATACGCAGTATTTT
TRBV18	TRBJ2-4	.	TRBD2	CASSPGSGANIQYF	TGTGCCAGCTCACCAGGGAGCGGGGCAAACATTCAGTACTTC
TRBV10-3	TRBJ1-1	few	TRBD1	CAIRPDRDTEAFF	TGTGCCATCAGGCCGGACAGGGACACTGAAGCTTTCTTT
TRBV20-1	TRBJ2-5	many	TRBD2	CSARDAREGQETQYF	TGCAGTGCTAGAGACGCGCGGGAGGGCCAGGAGACCCAGTACTTC
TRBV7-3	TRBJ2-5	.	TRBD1	CASSSLPRSGTGGSETQYF	TGTGCCAGCAGCTCACTCCCTCGGAGCGGGACAGGGGGGAGCGAGACCCAGTACTTC
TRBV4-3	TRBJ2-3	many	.	CASSQDGSEGVVPWADTQYF	TGCGCCAGCAGCCAAGATGGGAGCGAGGGAGTGGTACCATGGGCAGATACGCAGTATTTT
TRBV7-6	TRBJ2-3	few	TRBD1	CASSPGFTGGSSDTQYF	TGTGCCAGCAGCCCAGGGTTCACAGGGGGCTCTTCAGATACGCAGTATTTT
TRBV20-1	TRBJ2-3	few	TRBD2	CSARASNPPGGDTQYF	TGCAGTGCTAGAGCCTCAAATCCCCCGGGGGGGGATACGCAGTATTTT
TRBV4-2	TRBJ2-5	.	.	CASSQRDAGQETQYF	TGTGCCAGCAGCCAACGGGACGCCGGGCAAGAGACCCAGTACTTC
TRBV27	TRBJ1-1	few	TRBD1	CASSITGTGKRMDTEAFF	TGTGCCAGCAGTATTACCGGGACAGGGAAACGGATGGACACTGAAGCTTTCTTT
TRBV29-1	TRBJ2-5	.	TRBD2	CSVGLAGGGETQYF	TGCAGCGTTGGTCTAGCGGGAGGGGGTGAGACCCAGTACTTC
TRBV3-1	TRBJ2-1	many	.	CASSQDLGRDEQFF	TGTGCCAGCAGCCAAGATCTGGGAAGAGATGAGCAGTTCTTC
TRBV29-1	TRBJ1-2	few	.	CGQGTDGYGYTF	TGCGGGCAGGGGACGGATGGCTATGGCTACACCTTC
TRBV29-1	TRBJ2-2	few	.	CSVALVPAAGELFF	TGCAGCGTGGCACTAGTACCGGCCGCCGGGGAGCTGTTTTTT
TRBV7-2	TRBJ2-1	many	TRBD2	CASSLVGLAGDEQFF	TGTGCCAGCAGCTTAGTGGGACTAGCAGGAGATGAGCAGTTCTTC
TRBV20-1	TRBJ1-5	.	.	CSVRATVVGPQHF	TGCAGTGTAAGGGCCACCGTAGTCGGGCCCCAGCATTTT
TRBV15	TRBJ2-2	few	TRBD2	CATSRDLGVAGGNGELFF	TGTGCCACCAGCAGAGATCTGGGGGTAGCGGGAGGAAACGGGGAGCTGTTTTTT
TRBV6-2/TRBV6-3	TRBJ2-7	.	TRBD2	CASRKPKSGNYYEQYF	TGTGCCAGCAGAAAACCAAAAAGCGGGAACTACTACGAGCAGTACTTC
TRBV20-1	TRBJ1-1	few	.	CSARDQGGDEAFF	TGCAGTGCTAGAGATCAGGGTGGTGATGAAGCTTTCTTT
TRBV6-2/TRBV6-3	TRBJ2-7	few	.	CASSYGSREQYF	TGTGCCAGCAGTTATGGATCGAGGGAGCAGTACTTC
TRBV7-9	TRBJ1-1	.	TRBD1	CASSFPRDRAMNTEAFF	TGTGCCAGCAGCTTTCCCCGGGACAGGGCGATGAACACTGAAGCTTTCTTT
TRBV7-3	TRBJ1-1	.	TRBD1	CASSSGTGEEAFF	TGTGCCAGCAGCTCCGGGACAGGGGAAGAAGCTTTCTTT
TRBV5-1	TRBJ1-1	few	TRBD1	CASSRPGGGGPKPEAFF	TGCGCCAGCAGCCGTCCAGGGGGCGGCGGACCCAAGCCTGAAGCTTTCTTT
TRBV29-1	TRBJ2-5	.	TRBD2	CSVDSSGSETQYF	TGCAGCGTCGACTCTAGCGGGTCTGAGACCCAGTACTTC
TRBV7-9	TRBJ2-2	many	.	CASSLGLWGFATGELFF	TGTGCCAGCAGCTTGGGTCTATGGGGATTCGCTACCGGGGAGCTGTTTTTT
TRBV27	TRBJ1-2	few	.	CASSLMQGLGGYTF	TGTGCCAGCAGTTTAATGCAGGGACTTGGGGGCTACACCTTC